This is a list of T cell receptor beta chains from one sample in a study of CD8+ T cells in alopecia areata. Method: immunoSEQ multiplex PCR; TCRdb's copy keeps in-frame clones and lacks some. The sample shows roughly 200,000 clones, 40% to 55% of them seen only once. Here the sequenced sample was CD4+ T cells sorted from blood, taken between weeks 36 and 40, from a patient treated with tofacitinib. The source of these receptors is a human donor with alopecia areata. CDR3s include the opening cysteine and the closing phenylalanine or tryptophan. A D gene is named only where the DNA matches it firmly. Size is omitted from some rows. Given values are once, few, many or a class for expanded clones.

clone_size: few; d_call: .; cdr3_length: 13; j_call: TRBJ2-7; v_call: TRBV28; cdr3_aa: CASSPPTASTLHF; cdr3_nt: TGTGCCAGCAGTCCCCCGACAGCATCTACCTTACACTTC
clone_size: .; d_call: .; cdr3_length: 15; j_call: TRBJ1-2; v_call: TRBV4-2; cdr3_aa: CASSQEKYSNYGYTF; cdr3_nt: TGTGCCAGCAGCCAAGAAAAGTACAGTAACTATGGCTACACCTTC
clone_size: .; d_call: .; cdr3_length: 13; j_call: TRBJ2-4; v_call: TRBV29-1; cdr3_aa: CSVEPGSKNIQYF; cdr3_nt: TGCAGCGTTGAACCCGGTTCCAAAAACATTCAGTACTTC
clone_size: .; d_call: .; cdr3_length: 17; j_call: TRBJ2-7; v_call: TRBV1; cdr3_aa: CTSSPSPPVWWSYEQYF; cdr3_nt: TGCACCAGCAGCCCAAGTCCCCCGGTGTGGTGGTCCTACGAGCAGTACTTC
clone_size: few; d_call: .; cdr3_length: 13; j_call: TRBJ2-6; v_call: TRBV18; cdr3_aa: CASSPPTRSVLTF; cdr3_nt: TGTGCCAGCTCACCACCGACGCGAAGCGTCCTGACTTTC
clone_size: .; d_call: .; cdr3_length: 11; j_call: TRBJ2-5; v_call: TRBV7-2; cdr3_aa: CASSSRETQYF; cdr3_nt: TGTGCCAGCAGCTCAAGGGAGACCCAGTACTTC
clone_size: .; d_call: .; cdr3_length: 15; j_call: TRBJ2-7; v_call: TRBV28; cdr3_aa: CASSLTPRSSYEQYF; cdr3_nt: TGTGCCAGCAGTCTGACCCCGAGGTCGTCCTACGAGCAGTACTTC
clone_size: few; d_call: TRBD1; cdr3_length: 14; j_call: TRBJ1-2; v_call: TRBV28; cdr3_aa: CASSDTDRVYGYTF; cdr3_nt: TGTGCCAGCAGCGATACGGACAGGGTGTATGGCTACACCTTC
clone_size: .; d_call: .; cdr3_length: 15; j_call: TRBJ1-4; v_call: TRBV30; cdr3_aa: CAWSVRGGVNEKLFF; cdr3_nt: TGTGCCTGGAGTGTACGTGGTGGGGTTAATGAAAAACTGTTTTTT
clone_size: few; d_call: TRBD1; cdr3_length: 18; j_call: TRBJ2-6; v_call: TRBV7-2; cdr3_aa: CASSLMGQGSAGANVLTF; cdr3_nt: TGTGCCAGCAGCTTAATGGGACAGGGAAGCGCTGGGGCCAACGTCCTGACTTTC
clone_size: .; d_call: TRBD1; cdr3_length: 14; j_call: TRBJ1-5; v_call: TRBV30; cdr3_aa: CAWDRGGGNQPQHF; cdr3_nt: TGTGCCTGGGACAGGGGAGGGGGCAATCAGCCCCAGCATTTT
clone_size: .; d_call: .; cdr3_length: 16; j_call: TRBJ2-6; v_call: TRBV19; cdr3_aa: CASSIEQGIGANVLTF; cdr3_nt: TGTGCCAGTAGTATTGAGCAGGGGATTGGGGCCAACGTCCTGACTTTC
clone_size: .; d_call: .; cdr3_length: 13; j_call: TRBJ2-7; v_call: TRBV29-1; cdr3_aa: CSVAFRQAYEQYF; cdr3_nt: TGCAGCGTTGCTTTTAGGCAGGCCTACGAGCAGTACTTC
clone_size: few; d_call: TRBD1; cdr3_length: 14; j_call: TRBJ2-2; v_call: TRBV19; cdr3_aa: CASSMGQASGELFF; cdr3_nt: TGTGCCAGTAGTATGGGACAGGCCTCCGGGGAGCTGTTTTTT
clone_size: .; d_call: .; cdr3_length: 12; j_call: TRBJ1-2; v_call: TRBV30; cdr3_aa: CAWTVPGYGYTF; cdr3_nt: TGTGCCTGGACAGTACCAGGCTATGGCTACACCTTC
clone_size: .; d_call: TRBD2; cdr3_length: 17; j_call: TRBJ2-6; v_call: TRBV7-2; cdr3_aa: CASSLQAGFSGANVLTF; cdr3_nt: TGTGCCAGCAGCTTACAAGCGGGGTTCTCTGGGGCCAACGTCCTGACTTTC
clone_size: .; d_call: .; cdr3_length: 11; j_call: TRBJ2-1; v_call: TRBV2; cdr3_aa: CASSTLVEQFF; cdr3_nt: TGTGCCAGCAGTACACTAGTAGAGCAGTTCTTC
clone_size: .; d_call: TRBD1; cdr3_length: 15; j_call: TRBJ1-1; v_call: TRBV15; cdr3_aa: CATSGRQGVATEAFF; cdr3_nt: TGTGCCACCAGCGGCCGACAGGGGGTGGCCACTGAAGCTTTCTTT
clone_size: few; d_call: .; cdr3_length: 15; j_call: TRBJ1-5; v_call: TRBV29-1; cdr3_aa: CSVAMGAPWDQPQHF; cdr3_nt: TGCAGCGTTGCCATGGGGGCCCCCTGGGATCAGCCCCAGCATTTT
clone_size: .; d_call: TRBD1; cdr3_length: 15; j_call: TRBJ2-6; v_call: TRBV2; cdr3_aa: CASIRQGAGANVLTF; cdr3_nt: TGTGCCAGCATCCGCCAGGGGGCAGGGGCCAACGTCCTGACTTTC
clone_size: few; d_call: .; cdr3_length: 11; j_call: TRBJ1-1; v_call: TRBV30; cdr3_aa: CAWGVGGKAFF; cdr3_nt: TGTGCCTGGGGTGTAGGGGGTAAAGCTTTCTTT
clone_size: .; d_call: TRBD2; cdr3_length: 16; j_call: TRBJ2-3; v_call: TRBV4-3; cdr3_aa: CASSRNPAGVTDTQYF; cdr3_nt: TGCGCCAGCAGCCGAAACCCAGCGGGAGTGACAGATACGCAGTATTTT
clone_size: .; d_call: .; cdr3_length: 13; j_call: TRBJ2-5; v_call: TRBV5-4; cdr3_aa: CASSLYLQETQYF; cdr3_nt: TGTGCCAGCAGCCTGTACCTCCAAGAGACCCAGTACTTC
clone_size: few; d_call: .; cdr3_length: 13; j_call: TRBJ2-5; v_call: TRBV29-1; cdr3_aa: CSVPAGRAETQYF; cdr3_nt: TGCAGCGTTCCGGCGGGACGGGCAGAGACCCAGTACTTC